The 9 T cell receptor beta chains given below trace back to one sample, sequenced in a study of T cells in Graves' hyperthyroidism and ophthalmopathy. TCR beta CDR3 sequences were amplified from RNA transcripts. First-round RT-PCR targeting the TCR CDR3 was performed with the HTBI primer set. MiXCR, applied by TCRdb to the multiplex PCR reads, yields one record per CDR3 protein. Of roughly 700,000 distinct CDR3 sequences detected, roughly 15% appear once; the ten largest clones hold 10%. Sequenced: blood. The source is a woman between 18 and 29 years old with Graves' hyperthyroidism.

This clonotype was found many times. The chain is built from TRBV6-2 or TRBV6-3 and TRBJ2-2; no clear D gene. V gave up 4 bases and J gave up 0 bases, with 9 bases separating them. This CDR3 is 15 amino acids long. The germline gives CDR1 MNHEY, CDR2 SVGEGT. The DNA for the CDR3 is TGTGCCAGCAGTTTCGCCCCGGCGAACACCGGGGAGCTGTTTTTT. Translating gives CASSFAPANTGELFF.

The V and J genes are TRBV2 and TRBJ2-6, with no clear D. Germline loops: CDR1 SNHLY, CDR2 FYNNEI. The CDR3 has 17 residues. The ends were cut back, 5 bases at V and 0 bases at J, with 14 bases in the middle. CDR3 protein: CASSNRRPTSGANVLTF. The CDR3 region has the DNA TGTGCCAGCAGTAATCGGAGACCCACCTCTGGGGCCAACGTCCTGACTTTC.

The V gene is TRBV10-3, the J gene TRBJ2-7; D remains unclear. Trimming shortened V by 0 bases and J by 3 bases, and 15 bases separated the two germline ends. The germline V gene encodes CDR1 ENHRY and CDR2 SYGVKD. The CDR3 totals 16 residues. CDR3 bases: TGTGCCATCAGTGAGTCGGCATGGGCGGCAGACTACGAGCAGTACTTC. Its translation is CAISESAWAADYEQYF.

This clonotype was found many times. The chain combines TRBV7-3 with TRBJ2-1; TRBD2 matches 13 bases. There are 17 residues in the CDR3. Germline-derived CDR1 and CDR2 are SGHTA and FQGTGA. V lost 5 bases to trimming and J lost 2 bases; unmatched junction nucleotides: 6. CDR3 nucleotides: TGTGCCAGCAGCCCGACTAGCGGGAGGAATACCTACAATGAGCAGTTCTTC. Translated: CASSPTSGRNTYNEQFF.

This clonotype was seen a handful of times. V and J are TRBV27 and TRBJ1-4; D is unclear. V lost 2 bases and J lost 8, with 12 bases in between. There are 14 residues in the CDR3. Germline V gives CDR1 MNHEY, CDR2 SMNVEV (reference sequence). CDR3 sequence reads: CASSLVGIGEKLFF. The CDR3, as DNA: TGTGCCAGCAGTTTAGTGGGAATTGGGGAAAAACTGTTTTTT.

This clonotype was counted at least ten times. With a much larger clone just one base away, this may be a read error. CDR3 nucleotide sequence: TGTGCCAGCCATAAAGAAGGGATAGGTTCGTCTGAAGCTTTCTTT. Its translation is CASHKEGIGSSEAFF. The chain recombines TRBV2 with TRBJ1-1; no clear D. V lost 8 bases to trimming and J lost 6 bases, with 22 bases between them. The CDR3 length is 15 residues. Per germline, CDR1 SNHLY and CDR2 FYNNEI.

This clonotype was found a few times. The chain couples TRBV7-9 to TRBJ2-1, with D tentatively TRBD2 (7 bases). From germline, CDR1 is SEHNR and CDR2 FQNEAQ (reference sequence). The V end was cut by 2 bases, the J end by 0 bases, with 17 bases between. This CDR3 spans 18 amino acids. The CDR3 region is CASSLRFRGRASYNEQFF. CDR3 nucleotides: TGTGCCAGCAGCTTAAGGTTTAGGGGGAGGGCCTCCTACAATGAGCAGTTCTTC. Full variable domain (missing parts from reference TRBV7-9 and TRBJ2-1): DTGVSQNPRHKITKRGQNVTFRCDPISEHNRLYWYRQTLGQGPEFLTYFQNEAQLEKSRLLSDRFSAERPKGSFSTLEIQRTEQGDSAMYLCASSLRFRGRASYNEQFFGPGTRLTVL.

This clonotype was counted between two and nine times. The chain carries TRBV18 and TRBJ2-1; D is undetermined. The ends were cut back, 0 bases at V and 6 bases at J, with 18 bases in the middle. CDR1 and CDR2 (germline): KGHSH, LQKENI. This CDR3 has 17 amino acids. CDR3 residues: CASSPPIMLGRANEQFF. CDR3 bases: TGTGCCAGCTCACCACCGATTATGCTAGGAAGGGCCAATGAGCAGTTCTTC.

The table lists this clonotype with many counts. V and J are TRBV27 and TRBJ2-3; D not certain. With 6 bases removed from V and 1 base from J, the gap between germline ends came to 20 bases. Germline V CDR1 and CDR2: MNHEY, SMNVEV (reference sequence). The CDR3 spans 17 residues. The DNA of the CDR3 is TGTGCCAGCAGCCCAAATCCGGGCCGCGCTGGCACAGATACGCAGTATTTT. Translation gives CASSPNPGRAGTDTQYF.